This TCR beta chain was identified during a study of monozygotic twins with inflammatory bowel disease. TCRdb reprocessed the 5' RACE reads and reports one entry per CDR3 protein, with no DNA. The listing contains about 99,000 distinct CDR3 sequences. CDR1 is LGHNA and CDR2 is YSLEER in the germline V gene. The CDR3 consists of 17 residues. Sequencing was performed on blood. This sequence originates from a human donor with ulcerative colitis or Crohn's disease, or a healthy co-twin of an affected twin (not recorded which). The V call is TRBV4-3, the J call TRBJ2-3; TCRdb picks TRBD1, but there is no DNA to check that call. This CDR3 reads CASSQRFGTGVTDTQYF.